Listed here is a single T cell receptor beta chain. The sample belongs to a study of CD8+ T cells in alopecia areata. RNA extraction was followed by reverse transcription into cDNA, which acted as the sequencing template. Here immunoSEQ multiplex PCR was the method, and the copy in TCRdb shows in-frame clones only, minus some. The sample contains more than 150,000 clones, roughly half of which appear only once. Treatment: oral pan-JAK inhibitor, 5-10 mg twice daily. The CDR3 covers 14 residues. Per germline, CDR1 PRHDT and CDR2 FYEKMQ (reference sequence). With V trimmed by 0 bases and J by 5 bases, 3 bases remained unmatched.

Here the sequenced sample was CD8+ T cells sorted from blood, taken around week 54, from a patient treated with tofacitinib. The sequence derives from a human donor with alopecia areata. The chain links TRBV13 to TRBJ1-2, with 7 bases that match TRBD1. The CDR3 nucleotides are TGTGCCAGCAGCTTAGGGGAGGGGGCGTATGGCTACACCTTC. Protein sequence: CASSLGEGAYGYTF.